This T cell receptor (beta chain) appears in the sequencing data of a study of blood T cells in healthy people across ages. Study summary: Per every two T cells, about one barcoded beta molecule was captured by template switching.

This clonotype was recorded a few times. V lost 1 base and J 4 bases, leaving 16 bases between the germline ends. Per the germline V gene, CDR1 is SQVTM and CDR2 is ANQGSEA. The CDR3 is 15 amino acids. It was with a sample-barcoded 5' primer and a J-beta primer mix that a second PCR of about 7 to 12 cycles was run. Each cDNA molecule was tagged by a template-switch adaptor that had 12 random nucleotides. TCRdb re-derived calls from the 5' RACE reads in MiXCR, one entry per CDR3 protein. The profile shows 600,000 to 1,000,000 distinct CDR3 sequences, 58% of them singletons. Donors were healthy Caucasian individuals from Russia aged roughly 6 to 90.

V and J are TRBV29-1 and TRBJ1-1; D gene ambiguous. Sequences were obtained from blood. The clonotype comes from a young man in good health. CDR3 sequence: CSVEVAIHAATEAFF. CDR3 in DNA: TGCAGCGTTGAAGTGGCTATTCACGCAGCCACTGAAGCTTTCTTT.